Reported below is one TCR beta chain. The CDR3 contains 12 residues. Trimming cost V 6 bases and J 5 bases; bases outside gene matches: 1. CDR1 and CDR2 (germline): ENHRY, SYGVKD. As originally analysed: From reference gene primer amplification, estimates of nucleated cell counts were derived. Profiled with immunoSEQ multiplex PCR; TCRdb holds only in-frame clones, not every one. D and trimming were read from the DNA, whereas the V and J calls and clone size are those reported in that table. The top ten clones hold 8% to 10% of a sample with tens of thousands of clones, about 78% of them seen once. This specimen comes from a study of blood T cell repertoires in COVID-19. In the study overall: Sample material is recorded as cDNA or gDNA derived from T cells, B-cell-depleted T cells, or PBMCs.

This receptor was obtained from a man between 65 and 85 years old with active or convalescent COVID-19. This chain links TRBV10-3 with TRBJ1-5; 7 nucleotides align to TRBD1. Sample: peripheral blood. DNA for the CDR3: TGTGCCATCAGCGACAGGGATCAGCCCCAGCATTTT. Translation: CAISDRDQPQHF.